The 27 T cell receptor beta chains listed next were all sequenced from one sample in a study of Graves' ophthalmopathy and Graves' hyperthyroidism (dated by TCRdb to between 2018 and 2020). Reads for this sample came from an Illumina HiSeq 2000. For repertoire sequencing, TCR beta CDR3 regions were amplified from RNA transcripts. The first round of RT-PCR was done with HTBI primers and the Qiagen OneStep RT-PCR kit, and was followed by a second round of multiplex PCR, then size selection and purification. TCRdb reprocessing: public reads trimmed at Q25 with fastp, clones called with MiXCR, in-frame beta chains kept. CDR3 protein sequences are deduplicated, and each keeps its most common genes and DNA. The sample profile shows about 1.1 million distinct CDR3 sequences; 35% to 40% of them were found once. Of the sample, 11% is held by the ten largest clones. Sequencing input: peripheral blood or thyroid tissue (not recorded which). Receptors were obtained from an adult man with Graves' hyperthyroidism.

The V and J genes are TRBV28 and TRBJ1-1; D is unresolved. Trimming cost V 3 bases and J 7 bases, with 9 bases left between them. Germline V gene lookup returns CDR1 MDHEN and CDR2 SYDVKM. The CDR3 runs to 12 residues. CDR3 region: CASSFLRYEAFF. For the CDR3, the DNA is TGTGCCAGCAGTTTCCTTAGGTATGAAGCTTTCTTT.

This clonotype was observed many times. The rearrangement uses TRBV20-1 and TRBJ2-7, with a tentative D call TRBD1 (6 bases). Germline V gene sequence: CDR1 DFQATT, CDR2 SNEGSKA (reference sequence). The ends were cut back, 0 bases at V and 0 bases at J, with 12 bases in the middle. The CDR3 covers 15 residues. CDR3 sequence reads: CSARDQGQASYEQYF. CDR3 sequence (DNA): TGCAGTGCTAGAGATCAGGGGCAGGCCTCCTACGAGCAGTACTTC.

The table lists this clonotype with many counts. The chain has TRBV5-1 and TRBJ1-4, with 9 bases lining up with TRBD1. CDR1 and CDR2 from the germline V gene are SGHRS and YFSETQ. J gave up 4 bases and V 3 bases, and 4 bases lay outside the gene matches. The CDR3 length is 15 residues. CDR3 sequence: CASSWTGAGNEKLFF. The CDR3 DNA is TGCGCCAGCAGCTGGACAGGGGCCGGTAATGAAAAACTGTTTTTT.

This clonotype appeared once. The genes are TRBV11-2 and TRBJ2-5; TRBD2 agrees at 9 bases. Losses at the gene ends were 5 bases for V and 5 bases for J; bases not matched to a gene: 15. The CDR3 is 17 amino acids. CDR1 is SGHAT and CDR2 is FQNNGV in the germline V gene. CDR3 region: CASSVGVAGGRLETQYF. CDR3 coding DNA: TGTGCCAGCAGCGTAGGAGTTGCGGGAGGGCGTCTGGAGACCCAGTACTTC.

CDR3: CSASTGLAATYEQYF. DNA of the CDR3: TGCAGTGCTAGTACTGGACTAGCGGCCACCTACGAGCAGTACTTC. This chain uses TRBV20-1 with TRBJ2-7; 10 nucleotides match TRBD2. This CDR3 region has 15 residues. CDR1 DFQATT and CDR2 SNEGSKA come from the germline V gene (reference sequence). V lost 3 bases to trimming and J lost 2 bases; unmatched junction nucleotides: 7.

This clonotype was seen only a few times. CDR3 in amino acids: CASSLKSGIANTEAFF. DNA of the CDR3: TGCGCCAGCAGCTTAAAGTCGGGAATCGCGAACACTGAAGCTTTCTTT. V and J are TRBV4-1 and TRBJ1-1; no firm D call. V was shortened by 5 bases and J by 1 base, with 17 bases between the two germline ends. The CDR3 is 16 residues long. CDR1 is MGHRA and CDR2 is YSYEKL in the germline V gene.

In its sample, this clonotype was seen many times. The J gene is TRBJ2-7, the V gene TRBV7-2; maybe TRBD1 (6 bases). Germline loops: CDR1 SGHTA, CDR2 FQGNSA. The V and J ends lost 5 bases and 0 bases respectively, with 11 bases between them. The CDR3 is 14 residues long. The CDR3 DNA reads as TGTGCCAGCAGCCAGGGGACCATCTCCTACGAGCAGTACTTC. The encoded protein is CASSQGTISYEQYF.

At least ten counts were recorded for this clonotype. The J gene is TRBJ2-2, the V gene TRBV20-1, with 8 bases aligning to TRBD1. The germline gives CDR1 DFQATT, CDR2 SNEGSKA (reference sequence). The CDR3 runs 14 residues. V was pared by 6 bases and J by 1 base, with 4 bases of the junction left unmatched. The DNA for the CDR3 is TGCAGTGCCGAGGACAGGGTGAACACCGGGGAGCTGTTTTTT. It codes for CSAEDRVNTGELFF.

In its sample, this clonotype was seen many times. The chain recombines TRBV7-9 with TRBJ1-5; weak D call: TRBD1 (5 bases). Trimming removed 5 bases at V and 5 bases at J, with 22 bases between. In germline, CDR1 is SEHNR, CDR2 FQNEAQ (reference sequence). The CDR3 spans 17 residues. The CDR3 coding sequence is TGTGCCAGCAGCCCGAGGAGCGGGGCCCGAGGCGATCAGCCCCAGCATTTT. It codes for CASSPRSGARGDQPQHF. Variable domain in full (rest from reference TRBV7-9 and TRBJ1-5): DTGVSQNPRHKITKRGQNVTFRCDPISEHNRLYWYRQTLGQGPEFLTYFQNEAQLEKSRLLSDRFSAERPKGSFSTLEIQRTEQGDSAMYLCASSPRSGARGDQPQHFGDGTRLSIL.

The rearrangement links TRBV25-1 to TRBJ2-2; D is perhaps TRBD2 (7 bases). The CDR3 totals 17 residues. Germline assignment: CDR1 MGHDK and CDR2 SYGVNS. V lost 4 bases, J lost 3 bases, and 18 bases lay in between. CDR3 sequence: CASSVGRGAGYTGELFF. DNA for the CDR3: TGTGCCAGCAGTGTAGGACGGGGGGCGGGGTACACCGGGGAGCTGTTTTTT.

The CDR3 bases are TGTGCCAGCAGCTTAGCTTCGACAGGGAGATCTGGAAACACCATATATTTT. Translating it yields CASSLASTGRSGNTIYF. V usage is TRBV7-9 and J usage is TRBJ1-3, with 7 bases aligning to TRBD1. Germline lookup yields CDR1 SEHNR and CDR2 FQNEAQ (reference sequence). Trimming took 0 bases from V and 1 from J; bases not matched to a gene: 6. This CDR3 has 17 amino acids.

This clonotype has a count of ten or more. The CDR3 is CAISEPGLQPQHF. The CDR3 coding sequence is TGTGCCATCAGTGAGCCCGGCTTACAGCCCCAGCATTTT. This chain uses TRBV10-3 with TRBJ1-5; D remains unclear. Germline CDR1 reads ENHRY; CDR2 reads SYGVKD. V lost 2 bases and J 7 bases, leaving 9 bases between the germline ends. This CDR3 has 13 amino acids.

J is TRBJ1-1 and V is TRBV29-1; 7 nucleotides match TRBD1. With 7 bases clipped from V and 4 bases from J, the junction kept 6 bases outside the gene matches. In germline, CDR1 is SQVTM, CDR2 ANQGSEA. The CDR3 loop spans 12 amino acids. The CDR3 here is CSADSGGTEAFF. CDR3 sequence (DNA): TGCAGCGCAGACTCAGGGGGCACTGAAGCTTTCTTT.

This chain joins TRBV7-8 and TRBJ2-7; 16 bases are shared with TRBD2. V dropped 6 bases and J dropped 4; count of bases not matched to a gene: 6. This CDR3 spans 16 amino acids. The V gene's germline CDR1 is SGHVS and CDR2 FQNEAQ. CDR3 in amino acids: CASSGGTSGGAYEQYF. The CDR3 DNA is TGTGCCAGCAGTGGAGGGACTAGCGGGGGGGCGTACGAGCAGTACTTC. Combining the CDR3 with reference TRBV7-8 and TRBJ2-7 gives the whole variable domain GAGVSQSPRYKVAKRGQDVALRCDPISGHVSLFWYQQALGQGPEFLTYFQNEAQLDKSGLPSDRFFAERPEGSVSTLKIQRTQQEDSAVYLCASSGGTSGGAYEQYFGPGTRLTVT.

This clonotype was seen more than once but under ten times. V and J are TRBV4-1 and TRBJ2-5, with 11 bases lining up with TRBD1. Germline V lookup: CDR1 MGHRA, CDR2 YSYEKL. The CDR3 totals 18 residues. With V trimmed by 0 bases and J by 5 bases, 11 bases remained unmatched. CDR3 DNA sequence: TGCGCCAGCAGCCAAGAGGACAGGGGGCACCGGTCACAGGAGACCCAGTACTTC. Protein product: CASSQEDRGHRSQETQYF.

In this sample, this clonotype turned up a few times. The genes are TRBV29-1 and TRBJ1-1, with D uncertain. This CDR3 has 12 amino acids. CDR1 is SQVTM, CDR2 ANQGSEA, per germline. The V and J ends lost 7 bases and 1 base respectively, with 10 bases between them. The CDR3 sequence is CSGAAGNTEAFF. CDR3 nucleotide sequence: TGCAGCGGTGCTGCGGGGAACACTGAAGCTTTCTTT.

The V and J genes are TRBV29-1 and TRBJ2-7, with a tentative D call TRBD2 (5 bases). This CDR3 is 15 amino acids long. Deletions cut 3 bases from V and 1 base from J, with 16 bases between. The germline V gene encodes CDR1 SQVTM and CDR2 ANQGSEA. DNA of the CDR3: TGCAGCGTTGAGGGGATCCCGGGGAAGTCCTACGAGCAGTACTTC. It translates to CSVEGIPGKSYEQYF.

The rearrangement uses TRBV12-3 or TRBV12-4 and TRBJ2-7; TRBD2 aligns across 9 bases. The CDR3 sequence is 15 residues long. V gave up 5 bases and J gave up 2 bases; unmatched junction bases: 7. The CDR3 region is CASSAGLATTYEQYF. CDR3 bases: TGTGCCAGCAGTGCAGGACTAGCGACTACCTACGAGCAGTACTTC.

CDR3 sequence: CASVTVDRKLYGYTF. In nucleotides, the CDR3 is TGTGCCAGCGTGACAGTGGACAGGAAGCTTTATGGCTACACCTTC. This chain uses TRBV6-4 with TRBJ1-2, with TRBD1 matching over 7 bases. Unmatched junction bases numbered 14, after V lost 8 bases and J lost 5 bases. The V gene's germline CDR1 is MRHNA and CDR2 SNTAGT. This CDR3 is built from 15 residues.

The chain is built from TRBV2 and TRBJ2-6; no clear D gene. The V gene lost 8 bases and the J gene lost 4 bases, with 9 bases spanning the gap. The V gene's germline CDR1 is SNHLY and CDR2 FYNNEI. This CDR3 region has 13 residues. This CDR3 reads CASSKEGANVLTF. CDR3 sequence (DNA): TGTGCCAGCTCGAAGGAAGGGGCCAACGTCCTGACTTTC.

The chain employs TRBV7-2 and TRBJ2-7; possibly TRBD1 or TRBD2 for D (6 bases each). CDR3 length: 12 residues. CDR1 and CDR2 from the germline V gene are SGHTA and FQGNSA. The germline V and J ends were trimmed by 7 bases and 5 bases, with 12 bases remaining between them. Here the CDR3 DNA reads TGTGCCAGCACCCCCGGGGGCGACGAGCAGTACTTC. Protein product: CASTPGGDEQYF.

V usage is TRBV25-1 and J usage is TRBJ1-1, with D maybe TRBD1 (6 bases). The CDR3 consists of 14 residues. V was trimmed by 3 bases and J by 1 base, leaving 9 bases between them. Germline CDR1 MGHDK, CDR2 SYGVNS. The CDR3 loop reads CASSDPDRNTEAFF. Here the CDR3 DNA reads TGTGCCAGCAGTGACCCGGACAGGAACACTGAAGCTTTCTTT. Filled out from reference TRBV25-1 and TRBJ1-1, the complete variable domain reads EADIYQTPRYLVIGTGKKITLECSQTMGHDKMYWYQQDPGMELHLIHYSYGVNSTEKGDLSSESTVSRIRTEHFPLTLESARPSHTSQYLCASSDPDRNTEAFFGQGTRLTVV.

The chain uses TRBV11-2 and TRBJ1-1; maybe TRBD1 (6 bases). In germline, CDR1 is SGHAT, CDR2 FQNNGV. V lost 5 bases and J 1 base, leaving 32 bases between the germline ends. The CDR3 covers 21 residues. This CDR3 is CASSVSADPYSPEQGNTEAFF. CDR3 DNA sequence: TGTGCCAGCAGCGTAAGCGCGGACCCGTATTCCCCGGAACAGGGGAACACTGAAGCTTTCTTT.

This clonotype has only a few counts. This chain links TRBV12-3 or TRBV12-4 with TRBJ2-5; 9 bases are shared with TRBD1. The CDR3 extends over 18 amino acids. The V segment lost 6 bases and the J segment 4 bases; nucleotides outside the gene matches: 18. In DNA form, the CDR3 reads TGTGCCAGCAGCCGCGGGGTCCCGGGACAGGGTATTGCAGAGACCCAGTACTTC. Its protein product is CASSRGVPGQGIAETQYF.

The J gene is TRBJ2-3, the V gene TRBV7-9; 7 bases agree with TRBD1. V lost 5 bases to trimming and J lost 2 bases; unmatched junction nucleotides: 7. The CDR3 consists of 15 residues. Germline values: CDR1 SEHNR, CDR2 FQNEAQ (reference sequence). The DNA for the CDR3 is TGTGCCAGCAGCGACCCGGGACAGATCACAGATACGCAGTATTTT. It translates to CASSDPGQITDTQYF.

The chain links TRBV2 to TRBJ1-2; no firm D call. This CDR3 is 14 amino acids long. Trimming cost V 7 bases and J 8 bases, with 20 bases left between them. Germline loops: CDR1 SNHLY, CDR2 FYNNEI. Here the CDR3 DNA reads TGTGCCAGCACCGAGGAGCTGGGATCGAGGGGCTACACCTTC. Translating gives CASTEELGSRGYTF.

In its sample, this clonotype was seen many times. In DNA form, the CDR3 reads TGTGCCAGCAGAGGACAGGGGCACTATGGCTACACCTTC. Translated, it gives CASRGQGHYGYTF. The rearrangement joins TRBV2 to TRBJ1-2; 9 bases agree with TRBD1. Germline trimming cut 6 bases from V and 3 bases from J; bases unmatched to any gene: 2. The CDR3 length is 13 residues. Germline lookup yields CDR1 SNHLY and CDR2 FYNNEI.